Here is one T cell receptor beta chain with its context. This sample was taken from a study of OX40 agonist ivuxolimab in advanced cancers. The CDR3 length is 17 residues. The germline V gene has CDR1 SEHNR and CDR2 FQNEAQ (reference sequence). V lost 1 base to trimming and J lost 6 bases, with 18 bases between them. Some clones are missing from TCRdb's copy, which holds only in-frame ones; the method was immunoSEQ multiplex PCR. The sample carries about 35,000 clones, roughly 90% recorded once. The clonotype was recovered from an adult with an advanced solid tumor such as melanoma, head and neck, liver or kidney cancer. The chain combines TRBV7-9 with TRBJ2-2, with a possible D match to TRBD2 (6 bases). The sample here was CD4+ or CD8+ T cells sorted from blood, taken in a trial of the OX40 agonist ivuxolimab. The CDR3 protein is CASSLVRGRQLAGELFF. DNA of the CDR3: TGTGCCAGCAGCTTAGTGCGGGGCAGACAGTTGGCCGGGGAGCTGTTTTTT.